This TCR beta chain was sequenced in a study of blood T cell repertoires in COVID-19. Turning to the study itself: Collection of acute and convalescent COVID-19 samples took place in the United States, Italy and Spain. Sources were T cells, B-cell-depleted T cells, or PBMCs; the material itself was cDNA or gDNA.

Original processing methods: Amplifying reference gene primers gave estimates of nucleated cell counts. The data were produced by immunoSEQ multiplex PCR, yet TCRdb's version contains in-frame clones alone and is incomplete. Clone size and the V and J calls come from that table; the DNA yielded D and trimming. The sample lists over 45,000 clones, approximately 80% occurring once. The germline V gene encodes CDR1 LNHDA and CDR2 SQIVND (reference sequence). Trimming cost V 3 bases and J 6 bases, with 12 bases left between them. The CDR3 covers 14 residues. This clone was observed a handful of times. The gene calls are TRBV19 and TRBJ2-1; D is possibly TRBD2 (6 bases). This receptor was identified in a human donor with active or convalescent COVID-19. The donor label of this sample is uncertain. Sequencing was done on a sample of peripheral blood. CDR3 coding DNA: TGTGCCAGTAGTATGTGGGGGGACTCCAATGAGCAGTTCTTC. Its protein product is CASSMWGDSNEQFF.